This T cell receptor beta chain comes out of a study of blood T cell repertoires in COVID-19. V was pared by 1 base and J by 7 bases, with 7 bases between. CDR1 and CDR2 (germline): LNHDA, SQIVND (reference sequence). There are 12 residues in the CDR3. The authors' processing: Reference gene primer amplification in the assay estimated nucleated cell counts. Produced via immunoSEQ multiplex PCR; TCRdb's table is partial and in-frame only. V and J calls and clone size follow that table, whereas D and trimming were derived from the DNA. Of roughly 150,000 clones in the sample, 70% to 80% were seen once. Sequencing input: peripheral blood. The clonotype was recovered from a woman aged 55-70 years with COVID-19, enrolled during active disease. The chain couples TRBV19 to TRBJ1-2, with D uncertain. The CDR3 coding sequence is TGTGCCAGTAGTATAGGAGGTGGTGGCTACACCTTC. It encodes CASSIGGGGYTF.